This is a list of T cell receptor beta chains from one sample in a study of blood T cells in healthy people across ages. TCRdb analysed the 5' RACE reads with MiXCR anew, one entry per CDR3 protein. The data contain about 1 million distinct CDR3 sequences, 45% of them singletons. Sequenced: blood. Every receptor here comes from a woman between 55 and 75 years old in good health. Each CDR3 is given with its conserved first and last residue. D genes are given only for firm matches. The size entry is marked missing in some rows and otherwise reads once, few, many or a size class.

abundance,v_gene,d_gene,j_gene,CDR3nt,CDR3aa
-,TRBV6-2/TRBV6-3,-,TRBJ2-5,TGTGCCAGCAGTTCTCCAAGGGGAAATATTCAAGAGACCCAGTACTTC,CASSSPRGNIQETQYF
few,TRBV12-3/TRBV12-4,-,TRBJ2-7,TGTGCCAGCAGTTTATCCGCGGGGAACGAGCAGTACTTC,CASSLSAGNEQYF
once,TRBV7-9,-,TRBJ2-1,TGTGCCCTCATCTTGGAGGGGGCGGCCGCGCCGAGCTCCTACAATGAGCAGTTCTTC,CALILEGAAAPSSYNEQFF
-,TRBV7-2,-,TRBJ2-5,TGTGCCAGCAGCTTAGACGCCGGGACACAACAAGAGACCCAGTACTTC,CASSLDAGTQQETQYF
few,TRBV12-3/TRBV12-4,TRBD2,TRBJ2-2,TGTGCCAGCAGGATGAGCGGGATAAACACCGGGGAGCTGTTTTTT,CASRMSGINTGELFF
-,TRBV5-5,-,TRBJ1-2,TGTGCCAGCAGCTCCGGGTCCCGGGGAGGCTACACCTTC,CASSSGSRGGYTF
-,TRBV28,-,TRBJ2-5,TGTGCCAGCAGCGACTGCCACACCGGGGAGACCCAGTACTTC,CASSDCHTGETQYF
-,TRBV7-9,-,TRBJ2-7,TGTGCCAGCAGCTTAGCGCATATAGGGAGCACCTACGAGCAGTACTTC,CASSLAHIGSTYEQYF
-,TRBV9,TRBD2,TRBJ2-2,TGTGCCAGCAGCCCCTGGGCTAGCGGGAACACCGGGGAGCTGTTTTTT,CASSPWASGNTGELFF
-,TRBV30,TRBD1,TRBJ2-7,TGTGCCTGGAGTCCCCCTCCCCTTGGACAGGGGACCTACGAGCAGTACTTC,CAWSPPPLGQGTYEQYF
once,TRBV24-1,TRBD2,TRBJ2-1,TGTGCCACCAGTGATAGGGCTAGCGGGAGTGTCCACAATGAGCAGTTCTTC,CATSDRASGSVHNEQFF